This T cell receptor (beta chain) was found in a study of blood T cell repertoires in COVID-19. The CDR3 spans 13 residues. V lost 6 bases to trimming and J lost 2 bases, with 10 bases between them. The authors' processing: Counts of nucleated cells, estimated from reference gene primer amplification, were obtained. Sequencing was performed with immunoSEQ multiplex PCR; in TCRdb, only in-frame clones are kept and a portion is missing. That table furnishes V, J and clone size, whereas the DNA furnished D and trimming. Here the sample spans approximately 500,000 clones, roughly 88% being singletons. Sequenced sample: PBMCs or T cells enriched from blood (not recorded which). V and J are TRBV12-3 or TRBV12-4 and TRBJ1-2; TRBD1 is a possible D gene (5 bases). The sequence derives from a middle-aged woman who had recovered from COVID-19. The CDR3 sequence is CASSLGANYGYTF. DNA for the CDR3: TGTGCCAGCAGCCTAGGGGCGAACTATGGCTACACCTTC.